This section outlines one TCR beta chain sequence together with its context. Its matching antigen is unknown. These data belong to a study of CD8+CD57+ T cells in acquired aplastic anemia. Study summary: Sorted CD4+ and CD8+ cell DNA averaged approximately 3.2 ug. About 9.8 million reads, on average, were obtained for CD4+ cells from healthy donors.

CDR3 and TCR beta VDJ profiling relied on a genomic DNA template. TCRdb re-called the reads with MiXCR, one entry per CDR3 protein. The sample consists of fewer than 200,000 distinct CDR3 sequences, around 40% of them appearing once. CDR3 size: 13 residues. Trimming took off 4 bases at V and 0 bases at J, with 7 bases between the two ends. Germline V gene lookup returns CDR1 LGHDT and CDR2 YNNKEL (reference sequence). Broader study findings: CD8+ Simpson's diversity showed no significant patient-control difference. Patients shared some 30 CD8+ CDR3 sequences with controls.

The receptor was derived from a human donor in good health. V and J are TRBV3-1 and TRBJ2-7; D ambiguous. The sample consisted of sorted CD4+, CD8+, or CD8+CD57+ T cells (not recorded which) from PBMCs. CDR3 loop: CASSPRISYEQYF. The CDR3 DNA reads as TGTGCCAGCAGCCCCAGGATCTCCTACGAGCAGTACTTC.